These T cell receptor beta chains were read from a single sample in a study of response to subunit inactivated influenza vaccine. TCRdb re-called the RT-PCR reads with MiXCR, one entry per CDR3 protein. Of about 180,000 distinct CDR3 sequences listed, approximately 9.2% were seen once; the top ten hold roughly 11%. This material consisted of non-naive T cells sorted from PBMCs, taken on the day of vaccination. These receptors were obtained from a man aged 45 to 65 who received an inactivated influenza vaccine. CDR3s include the opening cysteine and the closing phenylalanine or tryptophan. Fields, in order: clone size, V gene, J gene, D gene, CDR3 DNA, CDR3 protein. The D gene is left open where the match is weak. Clone size, where shown, is once, few, many, or a class for clones that have expanded.

size: few
V: TRBV5-1
J: TRBJ2-7
D: TRBD1
DNA: TGCGCCAGCAGCCTAGCAGGGACAGGGGGAAGGGAGCAGTACTTC
CDR3: CASSLAGTGGREQYF

size: few
V: TRBV6-1
J: TRBJ1-5
D: TRBD1
DNA: TGTGCCAGCAGTGGGGGACAGTTCACCAATCAGCCCCAGCATTTT
CDR3: CASSGGQFTNQPQHF

size: few
V: TRBV3-1
J: TRBJ1-3
D: NA
DNA: TGTGCCAGCACGCAAGGGGCAGGGTTTGGAAACACCATATATTTT
CDR3: CASTQGAGFGNTIYF

size: NA
V: TRBV15
J: TRBJ2-2
D: TRBD1
DNA: TGTGCCACCAGCAGAGACAGGGGGTACACCGGGGAGCTGTTTTTT
CDR3: CATSRDRGYTGELFF

size: many
V: TRBV4-2
J: TRBJ2-1
D: TRBD1
DNA: TGTGCCAGCAGTAAAGGGACAGCCCGTAACAATGAGCAGTTCTTC
CDR3: CASSKGTARNNEQFF

size: NA
V: TRBV28
J: TRBJ1-2
D: TRBD1
DNA: TGTGCCAGCAGTCCCCCCCCGGGACAGGGGGCTTATGGCTACACCTTC
CDR3: CASSPPPGQGAYGYTF

size: few
V: TRBV7-2
J: TRBJ2-1
D: NA
DNA: TGTGCCAGCAGCTTAGGGGGTCACCGGGGCAATGAGCAGTTCTTC
CDR3: CASSLGGHRGNEQFF

size: few
V: TRBV6-2/TRBV6-3
J: TRBJ2-2
D: TRBD2
DNA: TGTGCCAGCAGGCGACTAGCGGGACGCACCGGGGAGCTGTTTTTT
CDR3: CASRRLAGRTGELFF

size: NA
V: TRBV28
J: TRBJ2-4
D: NA
DNA: TGTGCCAGCAGTTTAATCGCCCCGGACCGGGCCAAAAACATTCAGTACTTC
CDR3: CASSLIAPDRAKNIQYF

size: NA
V: TRBV27
J: TRBJ2-3
D: NA
DNA: TGTGCCAGCACCCGCGTATTTTCCGTTTTGGGCACAGATACGCAGTATTTT
CDR3: CASTRVFSVLGTDTQYF

size: once
V: TRBV3-1
J: TRBJ2-2
D: TRBD2
DNA: TGTGCCAGCAGCCTCGGGACTAGCCACAACACCGGGGAGCTGTTTTTT
CDR3: CASSLGTSHNTGELFF

size: medium-sized
V: TRBV5-1
J: TRBJ2-2
D: TRBD1
DNA: TGCGCCAGCAGCGTCGGGACAGTTAACACCGGGGAGCTGTTTTTT
CDR3: CASSVGTVNTGELFF

size: few
V: TRBV10-3
J: TRBJ2-1
D: TRBD1
DNA: TGTGCCATCAGGACAGGGGACAATGAGCAGTTCTTC
CDR3: CAIRTGDNEQFF

size: few
V: TRBV20-1
J: TRBJ2-1
D: NA
DNA: TGCAGTGCTAGGGGACCGCCGAGCTCCTACAATGAGCAGTTCTTC
CDR3: CSARGPPSSYNEQFF

size: NA
V: TRBV18
J: TRBJ1-5
D: NA
DNA: TGTGCCAGCTCACCACAGGGATTCCCTAATCAGCCCCAGCATTTT
CDR3: CASSPQGFPNQPQHF

size: many
V: TRBV2
J: TRBJ1-4
D: NA
DNA: TGTGCCAGCAGGCGGTACGAAGAAAAACTGTTTTTT
CDR3: CASRRYEEKLFF

size: NA
V: TRBV6-2/TRBV6-3
J: TRBJ2-5
D: NA
DNA: TGTGCCAGCGGTGTGGCGAGGGTGTCCCAGTACTTC
CDR3: CASGVARVSQYF

size: NA
V: TRBV28
J: TRBJ1-6
D: TRBD1
DNA: TGTGCCAGCAGTGGACAGGGGCGGTATTCACCCCTCCACTTT
CDR3: CASSGQGRYSPLHF

size: many
V: TRBV2
J: TRBJ2-3
D: NA
DNA: TGTGCCAGCAGTGATAATCCGTATTCTGACACGCAGTATTTT
CDR3: CASSDNPYSDTQYF

size: NA
V: TRBV4-3
J: TRBJ2-7
D: NA
DNA: TGCGCCAGCAGCGCCGGGACGGCCTCCTACGAGCAGTACTTC
CDR3: CASSAGTASYEQYF

size: few
V: TRBV4-3
J: TRBJ2-5
D: NA
DNA: TGCGCCAGCAGCCAAGATTTCCGGGCCGAAGAGACCCAGTACTTC
CDR3: CASSQDFRAEETQYF

size: few
V: TRBV4-3
J: TRBJ1-1
D: NA
DNA: TGCGCCAGCAGCCACGGACCGAACACTGAAGCTTTCTTT
CDR3: CASSHGPNTEAFF

size: many
V: TRBV5-1
J: TRBJ2-7
D: NA
DNA: TGCGCCAGCAGCTTGGGAGGTAGTAGGCAGGCTCACCAGTACTTC
CDR3: CASSLGGSRQAHQYF

size: few
V: TRBV4-3
J: TRBJ2-2
D: TRBD2
DNA: TGCGCCAGCAGCCCGGGACTAGTTACCGGGGAGCTGTTTTTT
CDR3: CASSPGLVTGELFF